This T cell receptor beta chain comes out of a study of OX40 agonist ivuxolimab in advanced cancers. Study-wide background: The treatment was a fully human IgG2 OX40 agonist, ivuxolimab.

Trimming took 1 base from V and 0 from J, leaving 5 bases between them. Germline V gene sequence: CDR1 SGHVS, CDR2 FNYEAQ. The CDR3 consists of 14 residues. This clone was seen a single time. Its antigen remains unknown. The same CDR3 is also encoded by other DNA sequences in this sample. Study-level points and caveats: There were, on average, more expanded clones in CD8+ T cells than in CD4+.

Sequencing was performed with immunoSEQ multiplex PCR; in TCRdb, only in-frame clones are kept and a portion is missing. The sample consists of 35,000 to 40,000 clones, less than 85% of them appearing once. The chain joins TRBV7-6 to TRBJ2-3; D gene uncertain. The sequencing used CD4+ or CD8+ T cells sorted from blood, collected in a trial of the OX40 agonist ivuxolimab. The sequence derives from an adult with an advanced solid tumor such as melanoma, head and neck, liver or kidney cancer. The CDR3 loop reads CASSLVPSTDTQYF. The CDR3 DNA reads TGTGCCAGCAGCTTAGTACCCAGCACAGATACGCAGTATTTT.